Listed below are T cell receptor beta chains from one sample, sequenced in a study of response to subunit inactivated influenza vaccine. TCRdb re-derived calls from the RT-PCR reads in MiXCR, one entry per CDR3 protein. Of about 300,000 distinct CDR3 sequences listed, 22% are singletons. Sequencing used PBMCs from blood, obtained 21 months after vaccination. These receptors all come from a man in his fifties or sixties who received an inactivated influenza vaccine. Each CDR3 is given with its conserved first and last residue. Fields, in order: V gene, D gene, clone size, J gene, CDR3 DNA, CDR3 protein. D genes are given only for firm matches. Expanded clones get a size class; other rows say once, few or many, or leave the size out.

v_gene: TRBV28
d_gene: TRBD1
abundance: few
j_gene: TRBJ1-5
CDR3nt: TGTGCCAGCATCGACAGGGGCATTCTGCCCCAGCATTTT
CDR3aa: CASIDRGILPQHF

v_gene: TRBV19
d_gene: NA
abundance: NA
j_gene: TRBJ2-1
CDR3nt: TGTGCCAGTAGTATCGTGAGGGGTGAGCAGTTCTTC
CDR3aa: CASSIVRGEQFF

v_gene: TRBV25-1
d_gene: TRBD2
abundance: NA
j_gene: TRBJ2-7
CDR3nt: TGTGCCAGCAGTGAAATTAGCGGGAGGGCCTCGGTTTACGAGCAGTACTTC
CDR3aa: CASSEISGRASVYEQYF

v_gene: TRBV6-2/TRBV6-3
d_gene: TRBD2
abundance: NA
j_gene: TRBJ2-2
CDR3nt: TGTGCCAGCAGTAAGGCCGGGACTACGAACACCGGGGAGCTGTTTTTT
CDR3aa: CASSKAGTTNTGELFF

v_gene: TRBV14
d_gene: NA
abundance: NA
j_gene: TRBJ1-1
CDR3nt: TGTGCCAGCAGCTCCCTCGGGGTGACTGAAGCTTTCTTT
CDR3aa: CASSSLGVTEAFF

v_gene: TRBV12-3/TRBV12-4
d_gene: TRBD2
abundance: NA
j_gene: TRBJ2-5
CDR3nt: TGTGCCAGCACCCCCCGGACTAGCGGGATCGGGGATGAGACCCAGTACTTC
CDR3aa: CASTPRTSGIGDETQYF

v_gene: TRBV12-3/TRBV12-4
d_gene: TRBD1
abundance: NA
j_gene: TRBJ2-5
CDR3nt: TGTGCCAGCAGTTTGAGGGGGCTAGAGACCCAGTACTTC
CDR3aa: CASSLRGLETQYF

v_gene: TRBV12-3/TRBV12-4
d_gene: NA
abundance: few
j_gene: TRBJ2-5
CDR3nt: TGTGCCAGCAGTCCAGGGTCCGGGCGGGGGACCCAGTACTTC
CDR3aa: CASSPGSGRGTQYF

v_gene: TRBV7-9
d_gene: NA
abundance: many
j_gene: TRBJ2-2
CDR3nt: TGTGCCAGCAGCTTAGTCACCGGGGAGCTGTTTTTT
CDR3aa: CASSLVTGELFF

v_gene: TRBV7-9
d_gene: NA
abundance: NA
j_gene: TRBJ1-4
CDR3nt: TGTGCCAGCACCCAGGCGGGGCCAAGTGAAAAACTGTTTTTT
CDR3aa: CASTQAGPSEKLFF

v_gene: TRBV6-5
d_gene: NA
abundance: NA
j_gene: TRBJ1-2
CDR3nt: TGTGCCAGCAGTTACTCGATCGTTGGGTGGGGCTACACCTTC
CDR3aa: CASSYSIVGWGYTF

v_gene: TRBV5-5
d_gene: TRBD1
abundance: few
j_gene: TRBJ1-1
CDR3nt: TGTGCCAGCAGCTTAGGACAGGGAATGGGCACTGAAGCTTTCTTT
CDR3aa: CASSLGQGMGTEAFF

v_gene: TRBV7-2
d_gene: NA
abundance: few
j_gene: TRBJ1-1
CDR3nt: TGTGCCAGCAGCCTAGCTATGGGGAACAGAGACACTGAAGCTTTCTTT
CDR3aa: CASSLAMGNRDTEAFF

v_gene: TRBV20-1
d_gene: NA
abundance: few
j_gene: TRBJ1-4
CDR3nt: TGCAGTGCTGTCGGGACATCTAATGAAAAACTGTTTTTT
CDR3aa: CSAVGTSNEKLFF

v_gene: TRBV11-2
d_gene: NA
abundance: few
j_gene: TRBJ2-1
CDR3nt: TGTGCCAGCAGCTTAGTGGGCCGACGGTATGAGCAGTTCTTC
CDR3aa: CASSLVGRRYEQFF

v_gene: TRBV28
d_gene: NA
abundance: NA
j_gene: TRBJ1-2
CDR3nt: TGTGCCAGTAAGGTGGGGGTCCCCAACTATGGCTACACCTTC
CDR3aa: CASKVGVPNYGYTF

v_gene: TRBV5-5
d_gene: TRBD1
abundance: NA
j_gene: TRBJ1-6
CDR3nt: TGTGCCAGCAGCTTCGGGACAGGGACTTCACCCCTCCACTTT
CDR3aa: CASSFGTGTSPLHF

v_gene: TRBV6-1
d_gene: NA
abundance: few
j_gene: TRBJ2-4
CDR3nt: TGTGCCAGCAGAGGCGGGGACAGCCCCAAAAACATTCAGTACTTC
CDR3aa: CASRGGDSPKNIQYF

v_gene: TRBV3-1
d_gene: TRBD1
abundance: few
j_gene: TRBJ1-1
CDR3nt: TGTGCCAGCAGCCAAGATCCAGGGGGCGCAACTGAAGCTTTCTTT
CDR3aa: CASSQDPGGATEAFF

v_gene: TRBV14
d_gene: TRBD2
abundance: few
j_gene: TRBJ2-2
CDR3nt: TGTGCCAGCAGCCAGGGTCCCCGGCTAGCGGGGTCCTTCGGGGAGCTGTTTTTT
CDR3aa: CASSQGPRLAGSFGELFF

v_gene: TRBV6-6
d_gene: NA
abundance: NA
j_gene: TRBJ1-2
CDR3nt: TGTGCCAGCTGGGAACAGGGTGTCTATAGCTACACCTTC
CDR3aa: CASWEQGVYSYTF

v_gene: TRBV28
d_gene: TRBD2
abundance: few
j_gene: TRBJ2-1
CDR3nt: TGTGCCAGCAGTTTATTGGCGGGAGGGCCCCACAATGAGCAGTTCTTC
CDR3aa: CASSLLAGGPHNEQFF

v_gene: TRBV20-1
d_gene: TRBD2
abundance: NA
j_gene: TRBJ2-3
CDR3nt: TGCAGTGCTAGAGGGCTAGCGGGGACGCATACGCAGTATTTT
CDR3aa: CSARGLAGTHTQYF

v_gene: TRBV24-1
d_gene: TRBD1
abundance: few
j_gene: TRBJ1-1
CDR3nt: TGTGCCACCAGTGACCCCGGACAGGCGTCAGGAGCTTTCTTT
CDR3aa: CATSDPGQASGAFF

v_gene: TRBV27
d_gene: TRBD2
abundance: few
j_gene: TRBJ2-1
CDR3nt: TGTGCCAGCAGTTTATTAGGCGGGGGGGCCGGTGAGCAGTTCTTC
CDR3aa: CASSLLGGGAGEQFF

v_gene: TRBV7-9
d_gene: NA
abundance: NA
j_gene: TRBJ1-1
CDR3nt: TGTGCCAGCAGCTTACGCGTTTTAGGTGGGGGAGAGACTGAAGCTTTCTTT
CDR3aa: CASSLRVLGGGETEAFF

v_gene: TRBV18
d_gene: NA
abundance: NA
j_gene: TRBJ1-1
CDR3nt: TGTGCCAGCTCACCGGGGGCAGGTTGGAACACTGAAGCTTTCTTT
CDR3aa: CASSPGAGWNTEAFF

v_gene: TRBV20-1
d_gene: NA
abundance: many
j_gene: TRBJ1-1
CDR3nt: TGCAGTGCTATCGAGAGGGTAGCGCAGAACACTGAAGCTTTCTTT
CDR3aa: CSAIERVAQNTEAFF

v_gene: TRBV2
d_gene: NA
abundance: few
j_gene: TRBJ1-2
CDR3nt: TGTGCCAGCACCCCAATGCAGGCTATTGACTATGGCTACACCTTC
CDR3aa: CASTPMQAIDYGYTF